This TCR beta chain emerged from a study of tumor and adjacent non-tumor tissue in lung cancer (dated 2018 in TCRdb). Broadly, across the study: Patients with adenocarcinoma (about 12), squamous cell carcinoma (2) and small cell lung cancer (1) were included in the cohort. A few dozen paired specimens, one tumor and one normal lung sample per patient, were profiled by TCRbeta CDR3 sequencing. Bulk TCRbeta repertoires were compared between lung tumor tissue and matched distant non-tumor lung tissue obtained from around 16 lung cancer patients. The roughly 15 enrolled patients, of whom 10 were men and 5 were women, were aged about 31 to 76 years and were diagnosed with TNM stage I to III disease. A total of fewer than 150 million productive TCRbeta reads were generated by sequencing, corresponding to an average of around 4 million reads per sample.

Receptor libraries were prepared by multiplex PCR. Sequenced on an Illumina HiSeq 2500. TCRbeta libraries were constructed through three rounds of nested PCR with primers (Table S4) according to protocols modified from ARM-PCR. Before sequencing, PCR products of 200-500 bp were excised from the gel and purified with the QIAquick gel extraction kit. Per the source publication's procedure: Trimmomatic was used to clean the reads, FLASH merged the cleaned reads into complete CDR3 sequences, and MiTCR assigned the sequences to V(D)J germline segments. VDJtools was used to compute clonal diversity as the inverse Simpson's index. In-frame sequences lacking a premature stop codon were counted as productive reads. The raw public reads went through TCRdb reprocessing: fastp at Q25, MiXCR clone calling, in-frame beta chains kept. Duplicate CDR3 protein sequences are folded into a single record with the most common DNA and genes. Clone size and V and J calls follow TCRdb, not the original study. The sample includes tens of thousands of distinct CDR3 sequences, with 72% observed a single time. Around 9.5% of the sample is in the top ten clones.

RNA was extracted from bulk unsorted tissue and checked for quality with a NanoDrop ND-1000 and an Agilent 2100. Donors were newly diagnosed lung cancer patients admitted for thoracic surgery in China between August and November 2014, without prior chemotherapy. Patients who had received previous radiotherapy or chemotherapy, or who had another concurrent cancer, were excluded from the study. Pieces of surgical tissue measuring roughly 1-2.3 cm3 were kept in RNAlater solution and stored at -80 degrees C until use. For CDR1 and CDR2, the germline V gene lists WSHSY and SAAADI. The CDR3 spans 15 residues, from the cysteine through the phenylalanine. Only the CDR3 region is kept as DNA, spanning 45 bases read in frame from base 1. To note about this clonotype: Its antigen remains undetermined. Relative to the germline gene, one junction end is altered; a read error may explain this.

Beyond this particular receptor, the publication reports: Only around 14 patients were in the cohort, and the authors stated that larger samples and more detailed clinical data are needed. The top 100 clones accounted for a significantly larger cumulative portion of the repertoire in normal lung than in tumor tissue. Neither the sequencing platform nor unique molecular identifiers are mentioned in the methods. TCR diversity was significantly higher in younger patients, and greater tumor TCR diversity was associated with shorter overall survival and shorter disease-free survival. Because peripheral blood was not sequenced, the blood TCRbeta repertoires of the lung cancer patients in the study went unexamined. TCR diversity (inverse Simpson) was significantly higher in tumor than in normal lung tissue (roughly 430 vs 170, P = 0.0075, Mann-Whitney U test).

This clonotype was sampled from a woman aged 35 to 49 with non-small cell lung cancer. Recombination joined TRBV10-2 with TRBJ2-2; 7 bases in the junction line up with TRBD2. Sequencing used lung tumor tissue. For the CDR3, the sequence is CASISSGIGTGKLFF. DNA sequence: TGCGCCAGCATTTCAAGCGGGATCGGTACCGGGAAGCTGTTTTTT.